Listed below are T cell receptor beta chains from one sample, sequenced in a study of cytomegalovirus exposure and HLA in healthy donors. Assay used: immunoSEQ multiplex PCR; TCRdb lists only in-frame clones, some missing. The sample includes approximately 20,000 clones. The specimen sequenced was PBMCs. The receptors here all came from a man in his sixties in good health and CMV-seropositive. CDR3s include the opening cysteine and the closing phenylalanine or tryptophan.

v_gene	j_gene	CDR3aa
TRBV5-1	TRBJ2-5	CASSLASEETQYF
TRBV19	TRBJ2-7	CASSRLLALSYEQYF
TRBV9	TRBJ2-5	CASSVLAGGQETQYF
TRBV7-9	TRBJ2-1	CASSPRTSGSYNEQFF
TRBV19	TRBJ2-7	CASSVSGLATYEQYF
TRBV5-1	TRBJ2-3	CASGKLGAHTDTQYF
TRBV19	TRBJ1-2	CATVQGATGYTF
TRBV2	TRBJ2-1	CASSQGQQGQFF
TRBV6-1	TRBJ2-7	CASSEQPPTGSFTYEQYF
TRBV4-2	TRBJ1-5	CASSLLLEGDSSNQPQHF
TRBV7-2	TRBJ2-1	CASSFHYAGGNEQFF